This paragraph reports one T cell receptor (beta chain). Its target is not known. TCRdb used MiXCR to reprocess the RT-PCR reads, holding one entry per CDR3 protein. In the table there are 500,000 to 550,000 distinct CDR3 sequences, approximately 7.8% of which are singletons. Looked up from germline, CDR1 is SGHRS and CDR2 is YFSETQ. The V end was cut by 0 bases, the J end by 5 bases, with 14 bases between. The CDR3 length is 15 residues. These data originate in a study of response to subunit inactivated influenza vaccine. Regarding the study as a whole: Authors suggested few new T cells are recruited by each seasonal influenza vaccination.

The clonotype originates from a man between 50 and 75 years old who received an inactivated influenza vaccine. The chain couples TRBV5-1 to TRBJ2-5, with D maybe TRBD2 (5 bases). The sequences come from PBMCs from blood, collected approximately 25 months after vaccination. The CDR3 loop reads CASSLAALTGETQYF. In DNA form, the CDR3 reads TGCGCCAGCAGCTTGGCTGCGCTGACGGGGGAGACCCAGTACTTC.